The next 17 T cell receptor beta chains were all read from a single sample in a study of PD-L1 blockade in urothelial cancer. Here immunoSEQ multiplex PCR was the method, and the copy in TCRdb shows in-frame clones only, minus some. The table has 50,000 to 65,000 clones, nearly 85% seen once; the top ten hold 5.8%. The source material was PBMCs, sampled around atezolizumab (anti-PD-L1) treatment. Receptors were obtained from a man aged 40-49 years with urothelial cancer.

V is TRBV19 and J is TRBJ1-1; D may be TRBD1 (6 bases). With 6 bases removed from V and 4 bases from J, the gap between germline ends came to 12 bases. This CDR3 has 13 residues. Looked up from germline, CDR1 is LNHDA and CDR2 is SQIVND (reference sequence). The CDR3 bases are TGTGCCAGTAGCCCGACAGGTAGCACTGAAGCTTTCTTT. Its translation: CASSPTGSTEAFF.

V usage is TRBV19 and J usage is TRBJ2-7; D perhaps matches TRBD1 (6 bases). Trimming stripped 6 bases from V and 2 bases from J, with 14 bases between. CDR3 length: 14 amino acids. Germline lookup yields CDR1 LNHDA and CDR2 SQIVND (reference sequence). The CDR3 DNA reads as TGTGCCAGTAGCATGACAGGTCCCCCCTACGAGCAGTACTTC. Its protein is CASSMTGPPYEQYF.

This CDR3 reads CSVLRQGAYEQYF. CDR3 in DNA: TGCAGCGTTTTACGACAGGGAGCCTACGAGCAGTACTTC. The rearrangement links TRBV29-1 to TRBJ2-7, with TRBD1 matching 7 bases. Losses at the gene ends were 5 bases for V and 2 bases for J; bases not matched to a gene: 6. Germline CDR1 reads SQVTM; CDR2 reads ANQGSEA. CDR3 length: 13 amino acids.

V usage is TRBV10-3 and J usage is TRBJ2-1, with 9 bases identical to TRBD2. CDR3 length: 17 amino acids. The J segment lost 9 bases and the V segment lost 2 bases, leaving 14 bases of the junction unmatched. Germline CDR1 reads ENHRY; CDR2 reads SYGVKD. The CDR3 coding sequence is TGTGCCATCAGTGAGGCTCCGGGACTAGCAGGGCTCAGTGAGCAGTTCTTC. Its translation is CAISEAPGLAGLSEQFF.

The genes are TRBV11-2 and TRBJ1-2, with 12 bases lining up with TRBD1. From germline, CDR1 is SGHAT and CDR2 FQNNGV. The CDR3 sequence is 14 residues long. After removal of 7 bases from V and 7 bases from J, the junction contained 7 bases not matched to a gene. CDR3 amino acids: CASIPGQGAGGYTF. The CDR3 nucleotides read TGTGCCAGCATCCCGGGACAGGGGGCAGGTGGCTACACCTTC. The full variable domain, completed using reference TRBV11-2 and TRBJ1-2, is EAGVAQSPRYKIIEKRQSVAFWCNPISGHATLYWYQQILGQGPKLLIQFQNNGVVDDSQLPKDRFSAERLKGVDSTLKIQPAKLEDSAVYLCASIPGQGAGGYTFGSGTRLTVV.

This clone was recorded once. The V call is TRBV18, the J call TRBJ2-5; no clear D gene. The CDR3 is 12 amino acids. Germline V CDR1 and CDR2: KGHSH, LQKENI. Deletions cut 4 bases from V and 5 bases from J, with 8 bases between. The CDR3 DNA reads TGTGCCAGCTCACTCGCCGGGGAGACCCAGTACTTC. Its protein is CASSLAGETQYF.

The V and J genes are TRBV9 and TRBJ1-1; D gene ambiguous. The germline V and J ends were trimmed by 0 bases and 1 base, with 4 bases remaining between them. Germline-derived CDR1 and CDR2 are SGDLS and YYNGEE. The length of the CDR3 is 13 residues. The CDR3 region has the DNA TGTGCCAGCAGCGTAGCATGGAACACTGAAGCTTTCTTT. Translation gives CASSVAWNTEAFF.

The DNA for the CDR3 is TGTGCCAGCAGCGAAGGTCCCCTTAGCGGGAGTGGAAGCGAGCAGTACTTC. This encodes CASSEGPLSGSGSEQYF. The chain links TRBV9 to TRBJ2-7, with 9 nucleotides matching TRBD2. The CDR3 length is 17 residues. Germline V CDR1 and CDR2: SGDLS, YYNGEE. V dropped 3 bases and J dropped 6; count of bases not matched to a gene: 16.

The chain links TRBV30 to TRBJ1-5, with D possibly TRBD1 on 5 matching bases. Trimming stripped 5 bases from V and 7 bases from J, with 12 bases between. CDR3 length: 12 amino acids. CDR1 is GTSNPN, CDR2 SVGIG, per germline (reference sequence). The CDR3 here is CAWAGKSQPQHF. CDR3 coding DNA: TGTGCCTGGGCAGGGAAGAGCCAGCCCCAGCATTTT.

The CDR3, as DNA: TGTGCCAGCAGCTGGGGGACAGGGGAAAACTATGGCTACACCTTC. It specifies CASSWGTGENYGYTF. V and J are TRBV5-6 and TRBJ1-2; 10 bases line up with TRBD1. CDR3 size: 15 residues. Germline V gives CDR1 SGHDT, CDR2 YYEEEE. V lost 3 bases to trimming and J lost 2 bases; unmatched junction nucleotides: 4.

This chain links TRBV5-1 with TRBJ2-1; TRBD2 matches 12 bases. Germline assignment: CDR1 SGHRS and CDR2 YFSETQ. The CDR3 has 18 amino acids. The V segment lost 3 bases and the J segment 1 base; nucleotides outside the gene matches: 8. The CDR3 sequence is CASSWTSGISKSYNEQFF. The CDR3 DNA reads TGCGCCAGCAGCTGGACTAGCGGGATTTCGAAGTCCTACAATGAGCAGTTCTTC.

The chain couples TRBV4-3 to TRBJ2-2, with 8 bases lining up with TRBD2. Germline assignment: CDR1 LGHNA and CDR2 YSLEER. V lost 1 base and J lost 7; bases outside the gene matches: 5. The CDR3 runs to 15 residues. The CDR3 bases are TGCGCCAGCAGCCAAGCCGGACTAGCCGGCGGGGAGCTGTTTTTT. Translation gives CASSQAGLAGGELFF.

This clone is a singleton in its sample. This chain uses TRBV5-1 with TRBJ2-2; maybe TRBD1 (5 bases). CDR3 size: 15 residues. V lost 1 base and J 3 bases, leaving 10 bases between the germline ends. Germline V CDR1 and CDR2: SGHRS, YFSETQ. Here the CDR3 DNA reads TGCGCCAGCAGCTTGCCCAGGGCCTACACCGGGGAGCTGTTTTTT. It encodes CASSLPRAYTGELFF.

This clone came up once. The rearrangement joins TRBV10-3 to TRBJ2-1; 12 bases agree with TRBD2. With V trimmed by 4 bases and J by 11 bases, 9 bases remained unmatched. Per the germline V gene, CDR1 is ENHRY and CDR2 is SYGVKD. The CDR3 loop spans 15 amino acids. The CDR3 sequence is CAISGLAGDLRKQFF. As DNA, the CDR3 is TGTGCCATCAGTGGACTAGCGGGGGACCTCAGGAAGCAGTTCTTC.

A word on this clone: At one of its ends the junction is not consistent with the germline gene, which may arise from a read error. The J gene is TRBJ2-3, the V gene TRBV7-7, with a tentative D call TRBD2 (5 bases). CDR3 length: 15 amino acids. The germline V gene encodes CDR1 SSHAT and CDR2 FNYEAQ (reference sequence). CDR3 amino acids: CASRKTSSPTDTQYF. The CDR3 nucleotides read TGTGCTAGCAGGAAAACTAGTTCCCCCACAGATACGCAGTATTTT.

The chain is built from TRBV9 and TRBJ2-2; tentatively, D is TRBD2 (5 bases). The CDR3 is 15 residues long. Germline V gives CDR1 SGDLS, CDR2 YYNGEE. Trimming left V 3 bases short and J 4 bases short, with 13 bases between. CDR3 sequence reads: CASSEVTSPTGELFF. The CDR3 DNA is TGTGCCAGCAGCGAGGTCACTAGTCCCACCGGGGAGCTGTTTTTT.

CDR3: CASGNPLAGVGDTQYF. In DNA form, the CDR3 reads TGTGCTAGTGGCAACCCTCTAGCGGGAGTGGGAGATACGCAGTATTTT. The chain joins TRBV12-5 to TRBJ2-3; 10 bases are a match to TRBD2. Germline trimming cut 6 bases from V and 5 bases from J; bases unmatched to any gene: 11. Per the germline V gene, CDR1 is LGHNT and CDR2 is FRNRAP. There are 16 residues in the CDR3.